This T cell receptor beta chain was sequenced for a study of cytomegalovirus exposure and HLA in healthy donors. Study results and limitations: Among CMV-associated TCR beta chains, most appeared HLA-restricted in a later analysis. Follow-up analysis seemed to connect common viral pathogens with several of the most significant clusters identified. TCR sequences were mostly rare, though some public TCRs occurred in many donors.

Note on this clone: What it binds is unknown.

The primer mix had 60 Vbeta and 13 Jbeta primers. Sequenced by immunoSEQ multiplex PCR; TCRdb stores in-frame clones only, minus some. The sample lists 110,000 or so clones, 70% to 85% occurring once. The CDR3 sequence is 16 residues long. Trimming removed 5 bases from V and 5 bases from J, with 18 bases in between. Per germline, CDR1 SEHNR and CDR2 FQNEAQ (reference sequence). The chain is built from TRBV7-9 and TRBJ2-2, with D possibly TRBD2 on 5 matching bases. Source material: PBMCs. This clonotype originated in a woman aged 18 to 35 in good health and CMV-seronegative. In DNA form, the CDR3 reads TGTGCCAGCAGCAGCGGTCGTAAGCGTGGGACCGGGGAGCTGTTTTTT. Its translation is CASSSGRKRGTGELFF.